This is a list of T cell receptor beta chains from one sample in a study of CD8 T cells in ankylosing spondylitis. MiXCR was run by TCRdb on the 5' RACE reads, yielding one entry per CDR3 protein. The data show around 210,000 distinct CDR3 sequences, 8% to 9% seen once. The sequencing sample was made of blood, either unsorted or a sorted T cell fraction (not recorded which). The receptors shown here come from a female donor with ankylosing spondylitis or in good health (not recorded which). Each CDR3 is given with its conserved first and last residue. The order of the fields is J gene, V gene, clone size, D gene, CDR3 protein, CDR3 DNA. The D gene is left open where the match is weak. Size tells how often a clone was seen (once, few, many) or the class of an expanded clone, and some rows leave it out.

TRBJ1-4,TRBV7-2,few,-,CASSFQGRFELFF,TGTGCCAGCAGCTTCCAGGGGCGGTTCGAACTGTTTTTT
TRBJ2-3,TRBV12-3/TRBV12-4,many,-,CASSSDSPTDTQYF,TGTGCCAGCAGCTCGGACTCGCCCACAGATACGCAGTATTTT
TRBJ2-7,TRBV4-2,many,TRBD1,CASSQVWDSSYEQYF,TGTGCCAGCAGCCAGGTTTGGGACAGCTCCTACGAGCAGTACTTC
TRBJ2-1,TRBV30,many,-,CAWSARQVYNEQFF,TGTGCCTGGAGTGCTCGACAGGTATACAATGAGCAGTTCTTC
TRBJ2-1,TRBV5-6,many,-,CASSHTNEQFF,TGTGCCAGCAGCCACACCAATGAGCAGTTCTTC
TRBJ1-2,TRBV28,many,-,CASTGLANYGYTF,TGTGCCAGCACAGGGCTGGCTAACTATGGCTACACCTTC
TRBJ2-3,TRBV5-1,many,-,CASSQTRGGTDTQYF,TGCGCCAGCAGCCAAACTAGAGGGGGCACAGATACGCAGTATTTT
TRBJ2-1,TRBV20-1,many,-,CSAREGSPTQLNEQFF,TGCAGTGCTAGAGAGGGCTCCCCTACCCAACTTAATGAGCAGTTCTTC
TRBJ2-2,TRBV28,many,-,CASSRGASGDTGELFF,TGTGCCAGCTCCCGGGGGGCCAGCGGAGACACCGGGGAGCTGTTTTTT
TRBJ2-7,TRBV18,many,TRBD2,CASSPLPGTSGTYEQYF,TGTGCCAGCTCACCCCTCCCAGGGACTAGCGGGACCTACGAGCAGTACTTC
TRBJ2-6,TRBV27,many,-,CASSLISPGLGGANVLTF,TGTGCCAGCAGTTTAATATCCCCGGGCCTGGGGGGGGCCAACGTCCTGACTTTC
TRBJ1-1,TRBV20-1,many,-,CSAGRRNTEAFF,TGCAGTGCCGGCCGGAGGAACACTGAAGCTTTCTTT
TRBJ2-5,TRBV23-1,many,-,CASNDGFQETQYF,TGCGCCAGCAATGACGGGTTCCAAGAGACCCAGTACTTC
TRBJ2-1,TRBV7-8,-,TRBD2,CASSLAQGAGGPNEQFF,TGTGCCAGCAGCTTAGCGCAAGGAGCGGGAGGCCCGAATGAGCAGTTCTTC
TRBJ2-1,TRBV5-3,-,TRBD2,CARSPGLAGPSSYNEQFF,TGTGCCAGAAGTCCTGGACTAGCGGGGCCGAGCTCCTACAATGAGCAGTTCTTC
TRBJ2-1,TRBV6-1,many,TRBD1,CASSDRDDYNEQFF,TGTGCCAGTTCCGACAGGGACGATTACAATGAGCAGTTCTTC
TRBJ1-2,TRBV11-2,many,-,CASSLDLGVNYGYTF,TGTGCCAGCAGCTTAGATTTAGGCGTCAACTATGGCTACACCTTC
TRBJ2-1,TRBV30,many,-,CAWTAGYNEQFF,TGTGCCTGGACGGCGGGTTACAATGAGCAGTTCTTC